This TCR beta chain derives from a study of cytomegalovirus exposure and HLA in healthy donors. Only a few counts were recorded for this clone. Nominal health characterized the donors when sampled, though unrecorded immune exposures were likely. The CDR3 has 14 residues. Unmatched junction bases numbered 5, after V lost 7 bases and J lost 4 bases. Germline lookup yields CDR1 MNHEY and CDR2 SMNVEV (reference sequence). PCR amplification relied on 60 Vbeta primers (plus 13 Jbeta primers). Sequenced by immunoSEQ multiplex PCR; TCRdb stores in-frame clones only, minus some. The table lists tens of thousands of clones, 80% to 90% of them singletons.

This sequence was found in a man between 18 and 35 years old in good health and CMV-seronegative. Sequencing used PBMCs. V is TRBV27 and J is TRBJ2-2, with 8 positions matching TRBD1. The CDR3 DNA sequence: TGTGCCAGCAAACAGGGGGGAAGCACCGGGGAGCTGTTTTTT. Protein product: CASKQGGSTGELFF.